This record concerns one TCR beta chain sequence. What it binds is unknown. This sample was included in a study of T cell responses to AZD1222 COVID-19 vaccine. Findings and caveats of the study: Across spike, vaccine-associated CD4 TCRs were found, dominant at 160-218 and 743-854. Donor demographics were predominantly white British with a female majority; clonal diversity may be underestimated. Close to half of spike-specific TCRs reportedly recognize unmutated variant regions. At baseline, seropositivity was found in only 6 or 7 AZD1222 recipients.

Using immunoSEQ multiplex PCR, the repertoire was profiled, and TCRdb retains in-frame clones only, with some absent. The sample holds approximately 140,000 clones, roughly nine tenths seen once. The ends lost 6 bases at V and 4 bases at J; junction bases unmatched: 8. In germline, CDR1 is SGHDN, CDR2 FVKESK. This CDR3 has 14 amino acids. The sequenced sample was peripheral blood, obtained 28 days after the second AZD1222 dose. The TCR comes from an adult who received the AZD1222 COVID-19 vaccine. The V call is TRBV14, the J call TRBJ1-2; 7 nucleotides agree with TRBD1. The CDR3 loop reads CASSHDRDSYGYTF. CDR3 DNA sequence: TGTGCCAGCAGTCACGACAGGGATAGCTATGGCTACACCTTC. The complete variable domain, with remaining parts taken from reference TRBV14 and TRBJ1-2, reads EAGVTQFPSHSVIEKGQTVTLRCDPISGHDNLYWYRRVMGKEIKFLLHFVKESKQDESGMPNNRFLAERTGGTYSTLKVQPAELEDSGVYFCASSHDRDSYGYTFGSGTRLTVV.